The 29 T cell receptor beta chains below come from one sample, sequenced in a study of Tregs in tolerant kidney transplant recipients (dated by TCRdb to about 2019). In the paper's terms, the time point label means: blood sample drawn before combined kidney and bone marrow transplant. Receptors were amplified or captured by the immunoSEQ multiplex PCR assay. In its TCRdb copy, this immuneACCESS table keeps in-frame sequences only and misses some clones. Where compared with another copy, unresolved V genes explain less than half of these, and the others have no known cause. This sample holds tens of thousands of clones; 93% were observed only once. 0.35% to 0.55% of the sample goes to the ten largest clones. The sequencing here drew on CD4+ T cells from blood, taken before the transplant. The receptor set was obtained from a human donor who received a combined kidney and bone marrow transplant.

The chain carries TRBV7-9 and TRBJ2-7; TRBD1 might be the D (6 bases). V lost 5 bases to trimming and J lost 2 bases, with 19 bases between them. The CDR3 is 16 residues long. Germline V CDR1 and CDR2: SEHNR, FQNEAQ (reference sequence). DNA of the CDR3: TGTGCCAGCAGCACCCTAAGAGGACAGCACGCCTACGAGCAGTACTTC. Its protein product is CASSTLRGQHAYEQYF.

V gene TRBV4-2 combines with J gene TRBJ1-1; 9 nucleotides agree with TRBD1. The germline V gene has CDR1 LGHNA and CDR2 YNFKEQ. This CDR3 contains 16 residues. V shed 0 bases, J shed 5 bases, and the junction held 7 bases outside the gene matches. The CDR3 sequence: CASSQDRGTGKTEAFF. CDR3 sequence (DNA): TGTGCCAGCAGCCAAGATCGGGGGACAGGGAAAACTGAAGCTTTCTTT.

This chain connects TRBV6-1 to TRBJ1-1; D is undetermined. V shed 6 bases and J shed 0 bases, with 8 bases lying between them. This CDR3 has 13 residues. Germline V gene sequence: CDR1 MNHNS, CDR2 SASEGT. CDR3 residues: CASRGGMNTEAFF. CDR3 sequence (DNA): TGTGCCAGCAGGGGAGGGATGAACACTGAAGCTTTCTTT.

V gene TRBV28 combines with J gene TRBJ1-5, with 7 nucleotides matching TRBD1. Trimming at V came to 4 bases and at J to 0 bases, leaving 12 bases not matched to a gene. There are 18 residues in the CDR3. Germline CDR1 reads MDHEN; CDR2 reads SYDVKM. CDR3 bases: TGTGCCAGCAGTTATTTCCCGGGACAGCAGTATAGCAATCAGCCCCAGCATTTT. Translation: CASSYFPGQQYSNQPQHF.

The gene calls are TRBV6-1 and TRBJ2-1; 9 bases align to TRBD2. The germline CDR1 and CDR2 sequences are MNHNS and SASEGT. The V segment lost 6 bases and the J segment 7 bases; nucleotides outside the gene matches: 10. This CDR3 has 15 amino acids. The DNA of the CDR3 is TGTGCCAGCAGCGAGGGAAGGGGACTAGCAAATGAGCAGTTCTTC. It translates to CASSEGRGLANEQFF.

The chain couples TRBV7-6 to TRBJ2-3; 10 bases match TRBD2. This CDR3 has 16 amino acids. The germline gives CDR1 SGHVS, CDR2 FNYEAQ. V was pared by 1 base and J by 3 bases, with 4 bases of the junction left unmatched. The DNA for the CDR3 is TGTGCCAGCAGCTTAGTGGGTAGCGGGGGGACAGATACGCAGTATTTT. This encodes CASSLVGSGGTDTQYF.

V gene TRBV7-6 combines with J gene TRBJ1-3; TRBD1 agrees at 7 bases. V lost 1 base to trimming and J lost 0 bases; unmatched junction nucleotides: 9. This CDR3 spans 18 amino acids. Germline CDR1 reads SGHVS; CDR2 reads FNYEAQ. CDR3 in DNA: TGTGCCAGCAGCTTAGTAGCCCTGACAGGGAACTCTGGAAACACCATATATTTT. This codes for CASSLVALTGNSGNTIYF.

The rearrangement uses TRBV11-2 and TRBJ2-7; tentatively, D is TRBD1 (5 bases). The ends were cut back, 2 bases at V and 4 bases at J, with 15 bases in the middle. Germline V gene data show CDR1 as SGHAT and CDR2 as FQNNGV. CDR3 length equals 15 residues. The CDR3 spells CASSLSLSRAYEQYF. The CDR3, as DNA: TGTGCCAGCAGCTTAAGTTTATCCAGGGCTTACGAGCAGTACTTC.

This chain connects TRBV19 to TRBJ2-2; no clear D gene. V gave up 6 bases and J gave up 3 bases, with 11 bases separating them. Germline-derived CDR1 and CDR2 are LNHDA and SQIVND (reference sequence). The CDR3 extends over 14 amino acids. The CDR3 loop reads CASRSRPYTGELFF. As DNA, the CDR3 is TGTGCCAGTAGATCCCGTCCTTACACCGGGGAGCTGTTTTTT.

The chain joins TRBV7-2 to TRBJ2-7; TRBD2 agrees at 8 bases. Germline CDR1 SGHTA, CDR2 FQGNSA. V was pared by 1 base and J by 2 bases, with 7 bases of the junction left unmatched. This CDR3 is built from 16 residues. CDR3 nucleotide sequence: TGTGCCAGCAGCTTAGGTAACGCGGGAGGTACCTACGAGCAGTACTTC. Its translation: CASSLGNAGGTYEQYF.

The chain combines TRBV7-2 with TRBJ1-3, with D possibly matching TRBD1 (6 bases). Per the germline V gene, CDR1 is SGHTA and CDR2 is FQGNSA. V was cut by 11 bases and J by 0 bases, with 14 bases left in between. The CDR3 is 14 amino acids. CDR3 loop: CASGTPFSGNTIYF. The CDR3 region has the DNA TGTGCCTCCGGGACACCCTTCTCTGGAAACACCATATATTTT.

The chain uses TRBV27 and TRBJ2-2; weak D call: TRBD1 (6 bases). V lost 2 bases and J lost 4, with 14 bases in between. The CDR3 covers 16 residues. Germline values: CDR1 MNHEY, CDR2 SMNVEV (reference sequence). The CDR3 is CASSLEWGRITGELFF. The CDR3 region has the DNA TGTGCCAGCAGTTTAGAATGGGGGCGAATCACCGGGGAGCTGTTTTTT.

V is TRBV5-1 and J is TRBJ2-1; D gene unclear. This CDR3 spans 14 amino acids. V was cut by 3 bases and J by 6 bases, with 13 bases left in between. CDR1 and CDR2 (germline): SGHRS, YFSETQ. The DNA of the CDR3 is TGCGCCAGCAGCTACTGGGCAGGCAGCAATGAGCAGTTCTTC. Its protein product is CASSYWAGSNEQFF.

The rearrangement links TRBV7-8 to TRBJ2-7, with TRBD1 matching 7 bases. The CDR3 runs 18 residues. Germline V gene sequence: CDR1 SGHVS, CDR2 FQNEAQ. The V gene end was trimmed by 1 base and the J gene end by 0 bases; junction bases not matched to a gene: 12. CDR3 sequence (DNA): TGTGCCAGCAGCTTAGGAATCCATGACAGGGATAACTCCTACGAGCAGTACTTC. Protein: CASSLGIHDRDNSYEQYF.

The chain has TRBV5-4 and TRBJ2-7; D remains ambiguous. Looked up from germline, CDR1 is SGHNT and CDR2 is YYREEE (reference sequence). The CDR3 runs to 12 residues. V lost 4 bases, J lost 6 bases, and 11 bases lay in between. CDR3 region: CASSLFGSEQYF. As DNA, the CDR3 is TGTGCCAGCAGCCTCTTTGGCTCCGAGCAGTACTTC.

This chain links TRBV5-6 with TRBJ2-3, with TRBD2 identical over 7 bases. CDR3 size: 15 residues. Looked up from germline, CDR1 is SGHDT and CDR2 is YYEEEE. The trim removed 2 bases at V and 1 base at J, leaving 4 bases unmatched. CDR3: CASSLGTTGTDTQYF. The CDR3 nucleotides read TGTGCCAGCAGCTTAGGGACTACCGGCACAGATACGCAGTATTTT.

The rearrangement links TRBV19 to TRBJ1-3, with D maybe TRBD1 (5 bases). Germline V gene sequence: CDR1 LNHDA, CDR2 SQIVND (reference sequence). This CDR3 region has 16 residues. V was clipped by 7 bases and J by 1 base, with 17 bases between them. The CDR3 nucleotides read TGTGCCAGTAAATCTGCCCTCAGGGAATCTGGAAACACCATATATTTT. It is translated as CASKSALRESGNTIYF.

The chain combines TRBV4-1 with TRBJ2-5, with 7 positions matching TRBD1. CDR1 is MGHRA and CDR2 is YSYEKL in the germline V gene. This CDR3 is built from 14 residues. V lost 1 base to trimming and J lost 5 bases; unmatched junction nucleotides: 4. Here the CDR3 DNA reads TGCGCCAGCAGCCAAGGACAGGGCCGGGAGACCCAGTACTTC. This translates into CASSQGQGRETQYF.

This chain joins TRBV21-1 and TRBJ1-1; the table's D call, TRBD1, has no DNA check behind it. TRBV21-1 is reported as a pseudogene. This CDR3 spans 14 amino acids. In DNA form, the CDR3 reads TGTGCCAGCAGCAAACGCGGACAGAACACTGAAGCTTTCTTT. Residues: CASSKRGQNTEAFF.

The gene calls are TRBV9 and TRBJ2-5; TRBD2 agrees at 8 bases. Trimming took 3 bases from V and 4 from J; bases not matched to a gene: 2. There are 13 residues in the CDR3. Germline lookup yields CDR1 SGDLS and CDR2 YYNGEE. The CDR3 sequence: CASSGSGVETQYF. The CDR3 region has the DNA TGTGCCAGCAGCGGTAGCGGGGTAGAGACCCAGTACTTC.

The chain is built from TRBV4-3 and TRBJ2-7; D is possibly TRBD1 (6 bases). V lost 4 bases and J lost 1, with 11 bases in between. CDR1 is LGHNA and CDR2 is YSLEER in the germline V gene. The CDR3 is 14 residues long. CDR3 in DNA: TGCGCCAGCAGCCTTACCCAGGGGTCCTACGAGCAGTACTTC. This gives the protein CASSLTQGSYEQYF.

The V gene is TRBV6-5, the J gene TRBJ1-1; tentative D call: TRBD1 (6 bases). There are 13 residues in the CDR3. The germline V gene encodes CDR1 MNHEY and CDR2 SVGAGI. V lost 4 bases and J lost 1, with 7 bases in between. The CDR3 DNA follows: TGTGCCAGCAGTTTGACAGGGAACACTGAAGCTTTCTTT. Translation gives CASSLTGNTEAFF.

V is TRBV5-6 and J is TRBJ1-2; the match to TRBD1 covers 7 bases. The CDR3 is made up of 15 amino acids. V trimming: 0 bases; J trimming: 4 bases; junction bases outside the gene matches: 6. The germline V gene encodes CDR1 SGHDT and CDR2 YYEEEE. Here the CDR3 DNA reads TGTGCCAGCAGCTTGGTAGGGGGCAAGGTCTATGGCTACACCTTC. This encodes CASSLVGGKVYGYTF.

The chain combines TRBV29-1 with TRBJ2-7, with 7 bases identical to TRBD1. Looked up from germline, CDR1 is SQVTM and CDR2 is ANQGSEA. V shed 3 bases, J shed 3 bases, and the junction held 2 bases outside the gene matches. This CDR3 has 12 amino acids. For the CDR3, the DNA is TGCAGCGTTGATTCAGGGGGCTACGAGCAGTACTTC. It encodes CSVDSGGYEQYF.

This sequence joins TRBV7-3 and TRBJ2-3; TRBD2 agrees at 8 bases. This CDR3 is 14 amino acids long. Germline V gene lookup returns CDR1 SGHTA and CDR2 FQGTGA. V trimming: 5 bases; J trimming: 9 bases; junction bases outside the gene matches: 10. Here the CDR3 reads CASSPPAGGVTQYF. For the CDR3, the DNA is TGTGCCAGCAGCCCCCCGGCGGGGGGAGTCACGCAGTATTTT.

This clone came up a few times. The chain is built from TRBV10-3 and TRBJ1-2; TRBD1 agrees at 8 bases. Germline-derived CDR1 and CDR2 are ENHRY and SYGVKD. The CDR3 has 14 amino acids. Trimming took 6 bases from V and 4 from J; bases not matched to a gene: 7. CDR3 residues: CAISPRTGTYGYTF. Written as DNA, the CDR3 is TGTGCCATCAGCCCCCGGACAGGGACCTATGGCTACACCTTC.

V usage is TRBV19 and J usage is TRBJ1-5; possible D gene TRBD1, 5 bases. Per germline, CDR1 LNHDA and CDR2 SQIVND (reference sequence). This CDR3 has 13 residues. V lost 5 bases to trimming and J lost 15 bases, with 20 bases between them. The CDR3 region has the DNA TGTGCCAGTAGTTCAACCCCCGGGACTTCCCCGCATTTT. Translated: CASSSTPGTSPHF.

CDR3 bases: TGTGCCAGCAGTTTCTTCAGCACAGATACGCAGTATTTT. It yields the protein CASSFFSTDTQYF. V and J are TRBV27 and TRBJ2-3; D gene uncertain. V was shortened by 3 bases and J by 0 bases, with 4 bases between the two germline ends. Per germline, CDR1 MNHEY and CDR2 SMNVEV (reference sequence). The CDR3 is made up of 13 amino acids.

The rearrangement joins TRBV30 to TRBJ2-3; 9 nucleotides agree with TRBD2. V lost 2 bases to trimming and J lost 0 bases; unmatched junction nucleotides: 9. The germline V gene has CDR1 GTSNPN and CDR2 SVGIG (reference sequence). This CDR3 has 17 residues. The CDR3 reads CAWSPGLAITSTDTQYF. DNA for the CDR3: TGTGCCTGGAGTCCTGGACTAGCGATAACTAGCACAGATACGCAGTATTTT. Together with reference TRBV30 and TRBJ2-3, the CDR3 gives the full variable domain: SQTIHQWPATLVQPVGSPLSLECTVEGTSNPNLYWYRQAAGRGLQLLFYSVGIGQISSEVPQNLSASRPQDRQFILSSKKLLLSDSGFYLCAWSPGLAITSTDTQYFGPGTRLTVL.